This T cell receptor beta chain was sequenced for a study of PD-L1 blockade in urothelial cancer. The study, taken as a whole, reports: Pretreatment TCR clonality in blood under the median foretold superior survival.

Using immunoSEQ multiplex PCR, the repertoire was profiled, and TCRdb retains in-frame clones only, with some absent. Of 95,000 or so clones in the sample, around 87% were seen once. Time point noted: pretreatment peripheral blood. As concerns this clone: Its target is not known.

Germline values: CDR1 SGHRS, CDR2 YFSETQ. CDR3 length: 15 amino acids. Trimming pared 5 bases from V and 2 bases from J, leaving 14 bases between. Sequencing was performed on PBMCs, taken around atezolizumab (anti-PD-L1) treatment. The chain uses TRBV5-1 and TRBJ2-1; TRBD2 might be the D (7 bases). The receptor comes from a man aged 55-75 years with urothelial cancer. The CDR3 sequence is CASRVSGGAYNEQFF. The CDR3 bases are TGCGCCAGCAGGGTATCGGGGGGCGCCTACAATGAGCAGTTCTTC.